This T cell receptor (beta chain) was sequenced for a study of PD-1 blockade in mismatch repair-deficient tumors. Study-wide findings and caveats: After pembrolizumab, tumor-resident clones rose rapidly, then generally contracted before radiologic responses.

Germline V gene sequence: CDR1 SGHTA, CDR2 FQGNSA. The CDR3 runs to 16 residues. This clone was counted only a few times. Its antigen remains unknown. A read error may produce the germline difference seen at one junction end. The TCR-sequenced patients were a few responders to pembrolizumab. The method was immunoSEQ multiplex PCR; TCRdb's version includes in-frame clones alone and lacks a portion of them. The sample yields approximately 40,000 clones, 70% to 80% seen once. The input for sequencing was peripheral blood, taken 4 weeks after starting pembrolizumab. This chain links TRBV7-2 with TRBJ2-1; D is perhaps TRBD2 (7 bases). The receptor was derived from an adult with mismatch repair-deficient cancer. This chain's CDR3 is CASSLAQGRAYWHLVF. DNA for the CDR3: TGTGCCAGCAGCTTAGCTCAGGGGAGGGCGTATTGGCATTTGGTCTTC.